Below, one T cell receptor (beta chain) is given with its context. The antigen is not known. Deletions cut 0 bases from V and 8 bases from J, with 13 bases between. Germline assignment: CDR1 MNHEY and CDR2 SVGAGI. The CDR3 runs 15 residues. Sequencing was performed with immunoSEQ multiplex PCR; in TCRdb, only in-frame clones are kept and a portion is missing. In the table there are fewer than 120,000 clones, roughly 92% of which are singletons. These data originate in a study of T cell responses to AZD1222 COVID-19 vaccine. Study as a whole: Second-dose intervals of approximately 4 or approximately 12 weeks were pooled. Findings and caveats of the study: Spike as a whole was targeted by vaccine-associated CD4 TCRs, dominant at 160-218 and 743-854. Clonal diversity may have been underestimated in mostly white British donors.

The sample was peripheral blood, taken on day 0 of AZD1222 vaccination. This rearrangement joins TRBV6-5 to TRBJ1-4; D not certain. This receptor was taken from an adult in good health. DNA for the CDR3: TGTGCCAGCAGTTACTCTGGCAAATCGGGAGAAAAACTGTTTTTT. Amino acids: CASSYSGKSGEKLFF.